This note documents a single T cell receptor beta chain sequence. Its matching antigen is unknown. J was trimmed by 2 bases and V by 1 base; bases with no gene match: 1. CDR1 SGHAT and CDR2 FQNNGV come from the germline V gene. The CDR3 has 15 amino acids. The sample belongs to a study of shared clonotypes between healthy human individuals. This table comes from immunoSEQ multiplex PCR, and its TCRdb copy is limited to in-frame clones, with some not included. The table includes some 1 million clones, more than 60% detected once. Points from the study as a whole: Richness estimates generally favored naive over memory subsets.

The sequence was obtained from a man aged 18 to 30 in good health. Sequencing was performed on memory CD4+ T cells sorted from blood. Subset in this sample: CD45RA-negative fraction. V gene TRBV11-2 combines with J gene TRBJ2-3, with 9 bases that match TRBD1. This CDR3 is CASSLGTGVTDTQYF. In DNA form, the CDR3 reads TGTGCCAGCAGCTTAGGGACAGGGGTCACAGATACGCAGTATTTT.